The clone carrying this T cell receptor beta chain showed up just a few times. This sample was included in a study of blood T cells in healthy people across ages. Study as a whole: Capture via template switching afforded approximately one barcoded beta molecule per two T cells.

Using a J-beta primer mix together with a sample-barcoded 5' primer, a second PCR was run for about 6 to 12 cycles. TCRdb reanalysed the 5' RACE reads using MiXCR and keeps one entry per CDR3 protein. The sample records 800,000 to 950,000 distinct CDR3 sequences, roughly 43% being singletons. Input material: blood. This TCR came from a young man in good health.

The CDR3 sequence is CASKATHEQYF. The DNA of the CDR3 is TGTGCCAGCAAGGCCACCCACGAGCAGTACTTC. The rearrangement uses TRBV12-3 or TRBV12-4 and TRBJ2-5; D remains ambiguous. Near its end, the DNA agrees better with TRBJ2-7, so the J call may be wrong. CDR3 length: 11 amino acids.